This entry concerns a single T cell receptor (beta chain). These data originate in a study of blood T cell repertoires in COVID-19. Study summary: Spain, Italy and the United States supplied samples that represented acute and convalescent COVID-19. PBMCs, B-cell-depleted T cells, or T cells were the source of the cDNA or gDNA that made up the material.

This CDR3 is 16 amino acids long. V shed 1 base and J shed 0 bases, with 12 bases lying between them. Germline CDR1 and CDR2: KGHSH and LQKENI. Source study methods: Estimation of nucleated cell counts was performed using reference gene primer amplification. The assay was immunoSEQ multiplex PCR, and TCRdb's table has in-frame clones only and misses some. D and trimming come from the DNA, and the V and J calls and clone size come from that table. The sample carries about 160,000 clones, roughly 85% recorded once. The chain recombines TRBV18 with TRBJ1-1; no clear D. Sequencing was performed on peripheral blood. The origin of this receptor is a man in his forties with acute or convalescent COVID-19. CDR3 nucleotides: TGTGCCAGCTCACCACAGGCAGGAACCATGAACACTGAAGCTTTCTTT. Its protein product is CASSPQAGTMNTEAFF.